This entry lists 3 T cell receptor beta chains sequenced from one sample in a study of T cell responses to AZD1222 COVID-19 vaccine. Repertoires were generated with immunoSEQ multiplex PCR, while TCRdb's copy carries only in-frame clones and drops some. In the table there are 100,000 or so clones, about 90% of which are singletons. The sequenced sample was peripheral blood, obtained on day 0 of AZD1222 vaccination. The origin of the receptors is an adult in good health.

In DNA form, the CDR3 reads TGTGCCAGCAGCCACCGGGACCGACAAAGGAACACTGAAGCTTTCTTT. Protein product: CASSHRDRQRNTEAFF. The gene calls are TRBV7-9 and TRBJ1-1; tentatively, D is TRBD1 (5 bases). Trimming took off 5 bases at V and 1 base at J, with 17 bases between the two ends. This CDR3 contains 16 residues. CDR1 is SEHNR and CDR2 is FQNEAQ in the germline V gene (reference sequence).

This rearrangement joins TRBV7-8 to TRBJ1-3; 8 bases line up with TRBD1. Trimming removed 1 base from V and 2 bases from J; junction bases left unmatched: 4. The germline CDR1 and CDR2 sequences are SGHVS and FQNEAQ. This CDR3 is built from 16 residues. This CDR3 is CASSLVDREAGNTIYF. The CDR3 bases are TGTGCCAGCAGCTTAGTGGACAGGGAGGCTGGAAACACCATATATTTT.

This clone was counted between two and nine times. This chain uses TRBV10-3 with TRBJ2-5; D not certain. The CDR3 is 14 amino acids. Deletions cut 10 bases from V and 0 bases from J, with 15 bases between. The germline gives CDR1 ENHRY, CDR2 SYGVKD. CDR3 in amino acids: CATKAGMYQETQYF. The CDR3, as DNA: TGTGCCACCAAAGCAGGCATGTACCAAGAGACCCAGTACTTC.